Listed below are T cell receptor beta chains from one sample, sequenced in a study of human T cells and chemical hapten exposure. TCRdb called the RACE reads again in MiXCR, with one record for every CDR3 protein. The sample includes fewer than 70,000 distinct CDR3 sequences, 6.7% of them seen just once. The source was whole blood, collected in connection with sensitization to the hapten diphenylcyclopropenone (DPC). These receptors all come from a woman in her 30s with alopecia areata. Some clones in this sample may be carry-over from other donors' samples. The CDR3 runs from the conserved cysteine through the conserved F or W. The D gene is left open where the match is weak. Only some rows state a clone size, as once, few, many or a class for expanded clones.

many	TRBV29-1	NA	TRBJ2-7	CSVQETGVYEQYF	TGCAGCGTCCAGGAGACAGGAGTATACGAGCAGTACTTC
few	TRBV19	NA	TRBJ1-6	CASSMNLNSPLHF	TGTGCCAGTAGTATGAACCTCAATTCACCCCTCCACTTT
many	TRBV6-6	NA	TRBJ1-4	CASSMTAAGEKLFF	TGTGCCAGCAGCATGACAGCCGCCGGGGAAAAACTGTTTTTT
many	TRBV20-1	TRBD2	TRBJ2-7	CSARGRPGGPYEQYF	TGCAGTGCTAGAGGCAGGCCGGGGGGGCCCTACGAGCAGTACTTC
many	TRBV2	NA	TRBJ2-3	CASSETDTQYF	TGTGCCAGCAGTGAAACAGATACGCAGTATTTT
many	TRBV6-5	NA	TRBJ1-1	CASSKWGATGGTEAFF	TGTGCCAGCAGCAAGTGGGGGGCAACAGGTGGCACTGAAGCTTTCTTT
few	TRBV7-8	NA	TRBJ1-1	CASSPAVGGPTEAFF	TGTGCCAGCAGCCCCGCCGTGGGGGGACCCACTGAAGCTTTCTTT
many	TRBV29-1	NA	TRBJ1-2	CSGLTGSGYTF	TGCAGCGGCCTAACAGGGAGCGGCTACACCTTC
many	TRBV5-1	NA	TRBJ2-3	CASSLDRQDTDTQYF	TGCGCCAGCAGCTTGGACAGGCAAGACACAGATACGCAGTATTTT
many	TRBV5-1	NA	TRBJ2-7	CASSMGEYEQYF	TGCGCCAGCAGCATGGGGGAGTACGAGCAGTACTTC
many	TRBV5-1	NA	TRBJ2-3	CASSAGPRFAATDTQYF	TGCGCCAGCAGCGCAGGACCGCGGTTCGCAGCCACAGATACGCAGTATTTT
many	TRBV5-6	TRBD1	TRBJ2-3	CASSSDRTDTQYF	TGTGCCAGCAGCTCGGACAGGACAGATACGCAGTATTTT
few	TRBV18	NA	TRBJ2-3	CASSPRYGTVTGTDTQYF	TGTGCCAGCTCACCTCGGTACGGCACGGTTACTGGCACAGATACGCAGTATTTT
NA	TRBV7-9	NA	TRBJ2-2	CASSTTAYTGELFF	TGTGCCAGCAGTACGACAGCCTACACCGGGGAGCTGTTTTTT
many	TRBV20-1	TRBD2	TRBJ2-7	CSASPLAGDTYEQYF	TGCAGTGCTTCTCCTCTAGCGGGGGACACCTACGAGCAGTACTTC
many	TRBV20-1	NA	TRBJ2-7	CSAKISYEQYF	TGCAGTGCTAAGATCAGCTACGAGCAGTACTTC
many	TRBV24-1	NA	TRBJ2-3	CATSDGKQYTDTQYF	TGTGCCACCAGTGATGGAAAGCAATACACAGATACGCAGTATTTT
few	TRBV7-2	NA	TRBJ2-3	CASRDDSNTQYF	TGTGCCAGCAGAGACGATTCGAATACGCAGTATTTT
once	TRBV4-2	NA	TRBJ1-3	CASSQDVGAGLSSGNTIYF	TGTGCCAGCAGCCAAGATGTCGGAGCAGGACTAAGCTCTGGAAACACCATATATTTT
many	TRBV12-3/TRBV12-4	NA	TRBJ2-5	CASSFHSQETQYF	TGTGCCAGCAGTTTCCACAGCCAAGAGACCCAGTACTTC
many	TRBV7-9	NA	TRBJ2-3	CASSSGQLLTDTQYF	TGTGCCAGCAGCTCCGGACAGCTACTTACAGATACGCAGTATTTT